This T cell receptor beta chain is from a study of shared clonotypes between healthy human individuals. CD8 cells regarded as naive lacked CD45RO, were positively chosen for CCR7, and omitted terminally differentiated effector memory CD45RA+ cells. There were no recent acute infections or vaccinations among the donors, who were healthy HIV-negative adults. Study outcomes and limitations: Donor clonotype sharing was expected to depend on sequencing depth.

Comments on this clone: Its antigen remains unknown.

Clones were read by immunoSEQ multiplex PCR, and TCRdb kept only the in-frame ones, dropping some. The table records about 2 million clones, about 95% of them present only once. J gave up 7 bases and V 6 bases, and 7 bases lay outside the gene matches. CDR1 and CDR2 from the germline V gene are MDHEN and SYDVKM. The CDR3 loop spans 14 amino acids. The sequenced sample was naive CD8+ T cells sorted from blood. The chain joins TRBV28 to TRBJ1-2; 11 positions match TRBD1. The clonotype originates from a man aged 18 to 30 in good health. The CDR3 DNA follows: TGTGCCAGCAGACACCCGGACAGGGGGCTTGGCTACACCTTC. Its translation is CASRHPDRGLGYTF.